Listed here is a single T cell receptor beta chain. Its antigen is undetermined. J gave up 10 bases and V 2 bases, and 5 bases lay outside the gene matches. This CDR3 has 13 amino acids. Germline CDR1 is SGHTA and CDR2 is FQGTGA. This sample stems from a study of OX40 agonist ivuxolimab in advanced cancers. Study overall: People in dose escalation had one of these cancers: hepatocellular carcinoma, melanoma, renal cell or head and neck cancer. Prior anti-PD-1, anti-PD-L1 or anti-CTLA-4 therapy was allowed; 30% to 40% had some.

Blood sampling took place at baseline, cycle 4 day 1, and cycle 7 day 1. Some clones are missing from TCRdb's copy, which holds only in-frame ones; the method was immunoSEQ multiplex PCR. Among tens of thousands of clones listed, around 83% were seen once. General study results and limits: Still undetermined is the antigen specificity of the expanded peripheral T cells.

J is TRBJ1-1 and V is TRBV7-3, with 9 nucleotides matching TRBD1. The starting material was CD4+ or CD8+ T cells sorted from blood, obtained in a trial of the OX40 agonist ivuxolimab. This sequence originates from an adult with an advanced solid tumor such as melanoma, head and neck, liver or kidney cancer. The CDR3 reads CASSLDRGDGAFF. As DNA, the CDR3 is TGTGCCAGCAGCTTAGACAGGGGGGACGGAGCTTTCTTT.